What follows are 2 T cell receptor beta chains derived from one specimen sequenced in a study of blood T cell repertoires in COVID-19. Here immunoSEQ multiplex PCR was the method, and the copy in TCRdb shows in-frame clones only, minus some. Here the sample spans some 220,000 clones, 80% being singletons. The sample consisted of peripheral blood. All receptors derive from a human donor in a cohort sampled during active COVID-19.

The chain has TRBV7-9 and TRBJ1-1; unclear D gene. V was shortened by 5 bases and J by 1 base, with 8 bases between the two germline ends. Per the germline V gene, CDR1 is SEHNR and CDR2 is FQNEAQ (reference sequence). This CDR3 comprises 13 residues. The CDR3 DNA sequence: TGTGCCAGCAGCGGCCGGGGGAACACTGAAGCTTTCTTT. Amino acid sequence: CASSGRGNTEAFF.

This chain joins TRBV4-1 and TRBJ2-2, with 9 positions matching TRBD2. From germline, CDR1 is MGHRA and CDR2 YSYEKL. The V segment lost 0 bases and the J segment 2 bases; nucleotides outside the gene matches: 7. The CDR3 is 18 residues long. The CDR3: CASSQDTRLAGNTGELFF. The CDR3 DNA sequence: TGCGCCAGCAGCCAAGATACCCGGCTAGCGGGAAACACCGGGGAGCTGTTTTTT.